Detailed here is one T cell receptor beta chain. Its antigen is still unknown. The record has no base qualities; no much larger clone is one base away. The record originates from a study of T cell repertoires in cytomegalovirus infection (dated by TCRdb to between 2018 and 2021). In terms of the full investigation: Because public TCR beta signatures pointed to carriage of CMV infection together with the matching HLA type, the HLA type of each donor mattered for the analysis. Points the paper makes about the study in general: The ex vivo response was dominated by HLA-C-restricted CMV-specific TCR beta clonotypes, which also provided the single most frequent clonotype in two of eight donors. In both this cohort and an independent cohort of some 380 donors, the cumulative frequency of public TCR beta family members distinguished carriers of CMV infection plus the relevant HLA type.

Sequencing was carried out with an Illumina HiSeq 1500. TCRdb ran its own pipeline on the public reads, namely fastp trimming at Q25 and MiXCR clone calling, and kept in-frame beta chains. For every CDR3 protein sequence, its rows merge into one entry that carries the most common genes and DNA. For this sample the table gives around 550,000 distinct CDR3 sequences, of which around 27% were detected only once. Of the sample, about 13% is held by the ten largest clones. Via the germline V gene, CDR1 is SGHNT and CDR2 YENEEA. Inclusive of the bounding cysteine and phenylalanine, the CDR3 is 15 residues long. Here the CDR3 DNA is all that survives: 45 bases in frame from base 1. V is reduced by 5 bases and J by 3 bases, leaving a spacing of 16 bases between them.

This TCR was sampled from a human donor in good health (CMV status not recorded). Some clones in this sample may be carry-over from other donors' samples. Sequenced input: PBMCs. Here the chain combines TRBV11-3 and TRBJ1-1, with the D gene not confidently named. The bases are TGTGCCAGCAGCCGCCCGAGGAGGGTAGACACTGAAGCTTTCTTT. This gives the protein CASSRPRRVDTEAFF. This CDR3, with the reference TRBV11-3 and TRBJ1-1 proteins standing in past its ends, gives the full variable domain EAGVVQSPRYKIIEKKQPVAFWCNPISGHNTLYWYLQNLGQGPELLIRYENEEAVDDSQLPKDRFSAERLKGVDSTLKIQPAELGDSAVYLCASSRPRRVDTEAFFGQGTRLTVV.